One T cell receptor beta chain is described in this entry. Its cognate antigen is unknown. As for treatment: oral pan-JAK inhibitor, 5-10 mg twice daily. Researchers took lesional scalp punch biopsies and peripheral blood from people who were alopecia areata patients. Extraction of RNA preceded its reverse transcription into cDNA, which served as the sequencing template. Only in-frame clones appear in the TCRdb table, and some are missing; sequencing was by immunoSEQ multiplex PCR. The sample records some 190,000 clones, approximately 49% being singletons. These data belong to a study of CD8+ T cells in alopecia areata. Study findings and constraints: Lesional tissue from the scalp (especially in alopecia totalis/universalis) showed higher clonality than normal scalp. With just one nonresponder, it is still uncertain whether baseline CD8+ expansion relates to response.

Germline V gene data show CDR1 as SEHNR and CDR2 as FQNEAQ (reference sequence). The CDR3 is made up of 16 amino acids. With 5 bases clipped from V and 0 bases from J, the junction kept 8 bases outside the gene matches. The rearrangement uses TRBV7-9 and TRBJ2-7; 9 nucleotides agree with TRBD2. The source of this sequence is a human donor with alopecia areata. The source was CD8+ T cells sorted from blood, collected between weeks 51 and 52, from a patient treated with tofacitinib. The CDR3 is CASSQEGAGGSYEQYF. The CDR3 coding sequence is TGTGCCAGCAGCCAAGAGGGAGCGGGGGGCTCCTACGAGCAGTACTTC.